The clone carrying this T cell receptor (beta chain) has only a few counts. Its antigen is not identified. The sample belongs to a study of T-cell reconstitution after alpha-beta-depleted transplantation in children. This sample's TCRbeta library carried unique molecular identifier barcodes. TCRdb processed the PCR reads anew with MiXCR; each CDR3 protein has one entry. Among about 16,000 distinct CDR3 sequences, roughly 7.8% were seen once, and the ten largest hold 30% to 45%. Per the germline V gene, CDR1 is MNHNS and CDR2 is SASEGT. The V and J ends lost 2 bases and 1 base respectively, with 12 bases between them. The CDR3 length is 16 residues. Study results and limitations: By one year post-transplant, T-cell counts and diversity largely arose from T cells that were newly produced. Alpha-beta T cells present about two months after transplant were reported to originate from several hundred expanded graft clones.

Sequencing was performed on PBMCs, mostly from graft donor cells, taken 60 days after TCRalphabeta/CD19-depleted stem cell transplant. This TCR derives from a boy less than two years old who had a stem cell transplant for Wiskott-Aldrich syndrome, so the T cells may come from the graft donor. V is TRBV6-1 and J is TRBJ1-5; no firm D call. CDR3 loop: CASSESGRWSNQPQHF. CDR3 DNA sequence: TGTGCCAGCAGTGAAAGCGGCAGGTGGAGCAATCAGCCCCAGCATTTT.